This entry lists 28 T cell receptor beta chains sequenced from one sample in a study of OX40 agonist ivuxolimab in advanced cancers. TCRdb keeps only in-frame clones here, not all; method: immunoSEQ multiplex PCR. The sample records tens of thousands of clones, around 83% being singletons. Sequenced material: CD4+ or CD8+ T cells sorted from blood, taken in a trial of the OX40 agonist ivuxolimab. Receptors were obtained from an adult with an advanced solid tumor such as melanoma, head and neck, liver or kidney cancer.

Within the sample, this clone is medium-sized (0.01 to 0.1%). This sequence joins TRBV19 and TRBJ1-2, with 7 bases matching TRBD1. CDR3 length equals 14 residues. V shed 5 bases, J shed 4 bases, and the junction held 7 bases outside the gene matches. The germline V gene encodes CDR1 LNHDA and CDR2 SQIVND (reference sequence). This CDR3 reads CASSGSTGLYGYTF. Written as DNA, the CDR3 is TGTGCCAGTAGTGGGTCGACAGGGCTCTATGGCTACACCTTC.

The rearrangement links TRBV19 to TRBJ1-1, with D possibly being TRBD1 (6 bases). Germline values: CDR1 LNHDA, CDR2 SQIVND (reference sequence). V was shortened by 7 bases and J by 5 bases, with 17 bases between the two germline ends. The CDR3 extends over 14 amino acids. DNA of the CDR3: TGTGCCAGTACAGACCAAGGGGGTAGGACTGAAGCTTTCTTT. Translation gives CASTDQGGRTEAFF.

V is TRBV7-9 and J is TRBJ1-2; D is possibly TRBD1 (6 bases). The CDR3 is 13 residues long. From germline, CDR1 is SEHNR and CDR2 FQNEAQ (reference sequence). Trimming pared 6 bases from V and 5 bases from J, leaving 13 bases between. The DNA for the CDR3 is TGTGCCAGCAGTTTACAGGGTCTTTATGGCTACACCTTC. It codes for CASSLQGLYGYTF.

The chain combines TRBV7-8 with TRBJ2-7; unclear D gene. With 3 bases removed from V and 6 bases from J, the gap between germline ends came to 12 bases. From germline, CDR1 is SGHVS and CDR2 FQNEAQ. The length of the CDR3 is 13 residues. The CDR3 DNA reads as TGTGCCAGCAGCTTGGTAAGGGTGAGCGAGCAGTACTTC. Protein sequence: CASSLVRVSEQYF.

This clone appeared once. This chain joins TRBV6-5 and TRBJ1-1; TRBD1 might be the D (6 bases). Looked up from germline, CDR1 is MNHEY and CDR2 is SVGAGI. Trimming removed 2 bases at V and 7 bases at J, with 11 bases between. The CDR3 is 13 amino acids. DNA of the CDR3: TGTGCCAGCAGTTACAACACAGGGAGTGAAGCTTTCTTT. Its translation is CASSYNTGSEAFF.

CDR3 loop: CASSFGDRGDQETQYF. In nucleotides, the CDR3 is TGTGCCAGCAGCTTCGGGGACAGGGGGGACCAAGAGACCCAGTACTTC. The V and J genes are TRBV5-5 and TRBJ2-5; 11 bases line up with TRBD1. This CDR3 is 16 amino acids long. V shed 2 bases and J 0 bases; nucleotides not matched to a gene: 3. Germline CDR1 reads SGHKS; CDR2 reads YYEKEE (reference sequence).

A few counts support this clone. J is TRBJ2-1 and V is TRBV5-1; 11 bases line up with TRBD2. CDR1 is SGHRS and CDR2 is YFSETQ in the germline V gene. The CDR3 contains 15 residues. V dropped 2 bases and J dropped 9; count of bases not matched to a gene: 7. For the CDR3, the DNA is TGCGCCAGCAGCTTCTTAGCGGGGGGGCCTCCTGAGCAGTTCTTC. Protein product: CASSFLAGGPPEQFF. The complete variable domain, with remaining parts taken from reference TRBV5-1 and TRBJ2-1, reads KAGVTQTPRYLIKTRGQQVTLSCSPISGHRSVSWYQQTPGQGLQFLFEYFSETQRNKGNFPGRFSGRQFSNSRSEMNVSTLELGDSALYLCASSFLAGGPPEQFFGPGTRLTVL.

The chain recombines TRBV11-2 with TRBJ2-7; D is perhaps TRBD2 (6 bases). V was cut by 5 bases and J by 2 bases, with 13 bases left in between. This CDR3 spans 14 amino acids. Per germline, CDR1 SGHAT and CDR2 FQNNGV. In DNA form, the CDR3 reads TGTGCCAGCAGCCTCGGGAGCAGGGCCTACGAGCAGTACTTC. It specifies CASSLGSRAYEQYF.

This sequence joins TRBV4-2 and TRBJ1-5; D is unresolved. The CDR3 is made up of 15 amino acids. Per the germline V gene, CDR1 is LGHNA and CDR2 is YNFKEQ. V dropped 0 bases and J dropped 6 bases, with 12 bases sitting between them. The CDR3 sequence is CASSQDGEGGQPQHF. DNA for the CDR3: TGTGCCAGCAGCCAAGATGGAGAGGGCGGTCAGCCCCAGCATTTT.

The gene calls are TRBV7-3 and TRBJ2-3; the D call may be TRBD1 or TRBD2 (5 bases each). The CDR3 has 14 residues. V lost 0 bases and J lost 2, with 6 bases in between. Germline assignment: CDR1 SGHTA and CDR2 FQGTGA. The CDR3 protein is CASSLTGTTDTQYF. CDR3 DNA sequence: TGTGCCAGCAGCTTAACGGGGACCACAGATACGCAGTATTTT. The full variable domain, its missing parts supplied by reference TRBV7-3 and TRBJ2-3, is GAGVSQTPSNKVTEKGKYVELRCDPISGHTALYWYRQSLGQGPEFLIYFQGTGAADDSGLPNDRFFAVRPEGSVSTLKIQRTERGDSAVYLCASSLTGTTDTQYFGPGTRLTVL.

The chain employs TRBV6-6 and TRBJ2-7, with 8 bases matching TRBD1. This CDR3 has 16 residues. V dropped 5 bases and J dropped 0; count of bases not matched to a gene: 9. The germline V gene has CDR1 MNHNY and CDR2 SVGAGI (reference sequence). The CDR3 reads CASSGRGLESSYEQYF. The CDR3 nucleotides read TGTGCCAGCAGTGGCAGGGGGCTTGAAAGCTCCTACGAGCAGTACTTC.

This clone was seen a handful of times. The CDR3 nucleotides are TGTGCCAGCAGCTTGTCCCGGGATACGCAGTATTTT. Residues: CASSLSRDTQYF. The rearrangement uses TRBV11-2 and TRBJ2-3, with D uncertain. CDR1 and CDR2 (germline): SGHAT, FQNNGV. With 3 bases removed from V and 6 bases from J, the gap between germline ends came to 7 bases. CDR3 length: 12 residues.

J is TRBJ2-2 and V is TRBV5-1, with a weak D call TRBD2 (5 bases). Germline CDR1 reads SGHRS; CDR2 reads YFSETQ. The germline V and J ends were trimmed by 6 bases and 1 base, with 10 bases remaining between them. The CDR3 runs to 14 residues. DNA of the CDR3: TGCGCCAGCACCCCTAGCTTGAACACCGGGGAGCTGTTTTTT. Amino acid sequence: CASTPSLNTGELFF.

The chain is built from TRBV7-8 and TRBJ1-1; possible D gene TRBD1, 6 bases. Germline loops: CDR1 SGHVS, CDR2 FQNEAQ. This CDR3 contains 15 residues. Between the trimmed V and J ends, which lost 4 bases and 2 bases, there was a span of 14 bases. The CDR3 DNA follows: TGTGCCAGCAGCTCCCCCTTGGACAGAAACACTGAAGCTTTCTTT. Translated: CASSSPLDRNTEAFF.

This sequence joins TRBV27 and TRBJ1-4; 8 nucleotides align to TRBD1. Germline trimming cut 6 bases from V and 5 bases from J; bases unmatched to any gene: 5. Germline loops: CDR1 MNHEY, CDR2 SMNVEV (reference sequence). There are 14 residues in the CDR3. CDR3 in amino acids: CASSNRGGNEKLFF. Written as DNA, the CDR3 is TGTGCCAGCAGCAACAGGGGGGGGAATGAAAAACTGTTTTTT.

The chain links TRBV5-1 to TRBJ2-5; 11 nucleotides match TRBD2. CDR3 size: 15 residues. The V segment lost 2 bases and the J segment 5 bases; nucleotides outside the gene matches: 5. Germline V gives CDR1 SGHRS, CDR2 YFSETQ. CDR3 sequence reads: CASSFIAGGPETQYF. Here the CDR3 DNA reads TGCGCCAGCAGCTTTATAGCGGGAGGGCCGGAGACCCAGTACTTC.

The chain has TRBV7-9 and TRBJ1-3; D gene uncertain. Trimming pared 0 bases from V and 4 bases from J, leaving 4 bases between. The CDR3 has 13 amino acids. CDR1 is SEHNR and CDR2 is FQNEAQ in the germline V gene (reference sequence). The CDR3 DNA sequence: TGTGCCAGCAGCTTAGCCAGCGGAAACACCATATATTTT. Protein sequence: CASSLASGNTIYF.

The CDR3 region is CASNEHGSNTEAFF. In DNA form, the CDR3 reads TGTGCCAGCAACGAACACGGTTCGAACACTGAAGCTTTCTTT. This chain uses TRBV11-2 with TRBJ1-1; D uncertain. Germline values: CDR1 SGHAT, CDR2 FQNNGV. The V end lost 7 bases, the J end lost 1 base, and 13 bases lay between the germline ends. The CDR3 runs to 14 residues. Filled out from reference TRBV11-2 and TRBJ1-1, the complete variable domain reads EAGVAQSPRYKIIEKRQSVAFWCNPISGHATLYWYQQILGQGPKLLIQFQNNGVVDDSQLPKDRFSAERLKGVDSTLKIQPAKLEDSAVYLCASNEHGSNTEAFFGQGTRLTVV.

The CDR3 region has the DNA TGTGCCAGCAGCCAAGGACTAGCGGGGGGGCTGGAAGAGACCCAGTACTTC. Amino acid sequence: CASSQGLAGGLEETQYF. The chain employs TRBV4-2 and TRBJ2-5; 14 nucleotides match TRBD2. Germline V gives CDR1 LGHNA, CDR2 YNFKEQ. The CDR3 spans 17 residues. Trimming removed 1 base from V and 3 bases from J; junction bases left unmatched: 4.

V usage is TRBV10-3 and J usage is TRBJ1-6; 9 bases agree with TRBD1. The CDR3 has 14 amino acids. V trimming: 9 bases; J trimming: 10 bases; junction bases outside the gene matches: 10. Germline lookup yields CDR1 ENHRY and CDR2 SYGVKD. The CDR3 nucleotides are TGTGCCATAGCTCCGGGACAGGGAAGATCACCCCTCCACTTT. Residues: CAIAPGQGRSPLHF.

The chain links TRBV11-2 to TRBJ2-5, with D maybe TRBD1 (6 bases). CDR1 and CDR2 (germline): SGHAT, FQNNGV. The CDR3 runs 15 residues. Between the trimmed V and J ends, which lost 5 bases and 5 bases, there was a span of 18 bases. The CDR3 loop reads CASSPRDRNRETQYF. CDR3 coding DNA: TGTGCCAGCAGCCCGCGAGACAGGAATCGGGAGACCCAGTACTTC.

The chain is built from TRBV5-1 and TRBJ2-2; D is unclear. CDR3 length: 16 residues. Germline loops: CDR1 SGHRS, CDR2 YFSETQ. V was trimmed by 0 bases and J by 0 bases, leaving 9 bases between them. The CDR3 nucleotides are TGCGCCAGCAGCTTGGCGGCGTTCGCGAACACCGGGGAGCTGTTTTTT. Protein sequence: CASSLAAFANTGELFF.

The rearrangement links TRBV6-5 to TRBJ1-6, with TRBD1 as a possible D gene (6 bases). Germline V lookup: CDR1 MNHEY, CDR2 SVGAGI. The V gene lost 7 bases and the J gene lost 8 bases, with 12 bases spanning the gap. The CDR3 is 13 amino acids. This CDR3 is CASNRALYSPLHF. The CDR3 nucleotides are TGTGCCAGCAACAGGGCGTTATATTCACCCCTCCACTTT.

This clone was detected only once. The chain carries TRBV6-1 and TRBJ2-1; 8 nucleotides agree with TRBD2. With V trimmed by 8 bases and J by 6 bases, 12 bases remained unmatched. There are 15 residues in the CDR3. The germline V gene has CDR1 MNHNS and CDR2 SASEGT. The CDR3 coding sequence is TGTGCCAGCTGCCAAGCCAGCGGGAGATGCAATGAGCAGTTCTTC. It encodes CASCQASGRCNEQFF.

This sequence joins TRBV6-1 and TRBJ2-1, with a possible D match to TRBD1 (5 bases). V lost 3 bases and J 15 bases, leaving 21 bases between the germline ends. The CDR3 sequence is 14 residues long. The germline gives CDR1 MNHNS, CDR2 SASEGT. The CDR3 nucleotides read TGTGCCAGCAGTGAGGGCAGGGTAGGCGGTAAAATGTTCTTC. This gives the protein CASSEGRVGGKMFF.

The chain is built from TRBV18 and TRBJ2-1; D is unresolved. V lost 3 bases, J lost 7 bases, and 13 bases lay in between. The germline gives CDR1 KGHSH, CDR2 LQKENI. This CDR3 comprises 14 residues. CDR3 DNA: TGTGCCAGCTCACCGAGTTTCTTCTTTAATGAGCAGTTCTTC. Its protein is CASSPSFFFNEQFF. Complete variable domain (other parts from reference TRBV18 and TRBJ2-1): NAGVMQNPRHLVRRRGQEARLRCSPMKGHSHVYWYRQLPEEGLKFMVYLQKENIIDESGMPKERFSAEFPKEGPSILRIQQVVRGDSAAYFCASSPSFFFNEQFFGPGTRLTVL.

This chain uses TRBV2 with TRBJ1-2; 9 nucleotides match TRBD1. CDR1 is SNHLY and CDR2 is FYNNEI in the germline V gene. The CDR3 consists of 13 residues. The trim removed 6 bases at V and 5 bases at J, leaving 4 bases unmatched. In DNA, the CDR3 is TGTGCCAGCAGGGCGGGACAGGGATATGGCTACACCTTC. Protein product: CASRAGQGYGYTF.

The V and J genes are TRBV29-1 and TRBJ2-1; D gene uncertain. The CDR3 has 13 amino acids. Germline CDR1 SQVTM, CDR2 ANQGSEA. V gave up 7 bases and J gave up 2 bases, with 12 bases separating them. Here the CDR3 DNA reads TGCAGCGGGGCCGGGCCCACCTACAATGAGCAGTTCTTC. As protein: CSGAGPTYNEQFF.